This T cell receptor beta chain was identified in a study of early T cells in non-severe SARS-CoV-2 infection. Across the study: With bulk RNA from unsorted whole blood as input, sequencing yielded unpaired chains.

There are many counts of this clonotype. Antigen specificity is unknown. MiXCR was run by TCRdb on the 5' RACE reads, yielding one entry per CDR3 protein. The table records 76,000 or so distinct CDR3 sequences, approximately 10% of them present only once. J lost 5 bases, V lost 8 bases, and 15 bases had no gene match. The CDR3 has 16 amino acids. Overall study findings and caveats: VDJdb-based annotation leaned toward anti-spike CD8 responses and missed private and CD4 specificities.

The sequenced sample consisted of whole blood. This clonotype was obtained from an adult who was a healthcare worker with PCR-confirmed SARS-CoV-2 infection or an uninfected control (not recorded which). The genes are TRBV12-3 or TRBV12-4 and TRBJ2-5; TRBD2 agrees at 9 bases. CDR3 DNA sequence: TGTGCCAGCGGCCGGTTCGGAGCGGGGGGCGGCGAGACCCAGTACTTC. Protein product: CASGRFGAGGGETQYF.